The 2 T cell receptor beta chains reported below all come from one sample, sequenced in a study of radiotherapy plus CTLA-4 blockade in lung cancer. The assay was immunoSEQ multiplex PCR, and TCRdb's table has in-frame clones only and misses some. The data contain more than 90,000 clones, approximately 82% of them seen just once; the ten biggest clones take up about 26%. Material: peripheral blood, obtained from a patient treated with radiotherapy plus ipilimumab. The receptors were sampled from a human donor with non-small cell lung cancer that progressed on radiotherapy plus ipilimumab.

V usage is TRBV7-3 and J usage is TRBJ1-5; possibly TRBD1 for D (5 bases). Trimming pared 1 base from V and 0 bases from J, leaving 7 bases between. The CDR3 contains 15 residues. Germline values: CDR1 SGHTA, CDR2 FQGTGA. CDR3 residues: CASSLMGGSNQPQHF. The CDR3 DNA reads TGTGCCAGCAGCTTAATGGGGGGTAGCAATCAGCCCCAGCATTTT.

A note on this clone: The sample holds other DNA sequences that translate to the same CDR3. The chain uses TRBV11-2 and TRBJ2-1, with TRBD2 matching over 9 bases. The CDR3 spans 15 residues. The V gene's germline CDR1 is SGHAT and CDR2 FQNNGV. Trimming took 5 bases from V and 3 from J; bases not matched to a gene: 5. DNA for the CDR3: TGTGCCAGCAGCCCCGGGACTAGCAGCTACAATGAGCAGTTCTTC. It encodes CASSPGTSSYNEQFF.